A single sample gave rise to the 2 T cell receptor beta chains below, sequenced in a study of tumor-infiltrating lymphocytes in localized non-small cell lung cancer. Profiling relied on immunoSEQ multiplex PCR, and the TCRdb table lists in-frame clones only, not all of them. The sample gives 11,000 to 15,000 clones, roughly 82% of which show up once; roughly a fifth is in the top ten. The specimen sequenced was lung tumor tissue. The origin of the receptors is a human donor with non-small cell lung cancer.

The chain recombines TRBV7-2 with TRBJ2-1, with D possibly TRBD1 on 5 matching bases. The germline V gene encodes CDR1 SGHTA and CDR2 FQGNSA. V was pared by 5 bases and J by 2 bases, with 16 bases between. CDR3 length equals 16 residues. CDR3 sequence reads: CASSRRGQGTYNEQFF. CDR3 in DNA: TGTGCCAGCAGCCGAAGAGGCCAGGGCACCTACAATGAGCAGTTCTTC. Full variable domain (missing parts from reference TRBV7-2 and TRBJ2-1): GAGVSQSPSNKVTEKGKDVELRCDPISGHTALYWYRQSLGQGLEFLIYFQGNSAPDKSGLPSDRFSAERTGGSVSTLTIQRTQQEDSAVYLCASSRRGQGTYNEQFFGPGTRLTVL.

CDR3 nucleotide sequence: TGCGCCAGCAGCCCCGGGGACAGGCTAAGCAATCAGCCCCAGCATTTT. Its protein product is CASSPGDRLSNQPQHF. The chain links TRBV5-1 to TRBJ1-5, with TRBD1 matching 8 bases. The V gene end was trimmed by 4 bases and the J gene end by 1 base; junction bases not matched to a gene: 7. This CDR3 has 16 amino acids. The germline V gene encodes CDR1 SGHRS and CDR2 YFSETQ.